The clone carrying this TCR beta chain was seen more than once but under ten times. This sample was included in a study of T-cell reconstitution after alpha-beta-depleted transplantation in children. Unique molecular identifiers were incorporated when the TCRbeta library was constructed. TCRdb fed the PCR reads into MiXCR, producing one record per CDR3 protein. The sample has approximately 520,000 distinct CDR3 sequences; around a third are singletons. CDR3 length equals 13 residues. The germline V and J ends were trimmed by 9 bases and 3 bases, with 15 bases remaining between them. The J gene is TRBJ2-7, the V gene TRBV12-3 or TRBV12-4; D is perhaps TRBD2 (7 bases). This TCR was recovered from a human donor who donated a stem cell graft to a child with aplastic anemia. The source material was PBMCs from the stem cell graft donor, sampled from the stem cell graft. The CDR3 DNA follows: TGTGCCAGTGGGGGGGGCCGCCGCTACGAGCAGTACTTC. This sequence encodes CASGGGRRYEQYF.